A single sample is the source of the 16 T cell receptor beta chains below, sequenced in a study of OX40 agonist ivuxolimab in advanced cancers. Here immunoSEQ multiplex PCR was the method, and the copy in TCRdb shows in-frame clones only, minus some. This table holds 57,000 or so clones, under 85% found once. The sample consisted of CD4+ or CD8+ T cells sorted from blood, taken in a trial of the OX40 agonist ivuxolimab. These receptors all come from an adult with an advanced solid tumor such as melanoma, head and neck, liver or kidney cancer.

CDR3 DNA sequence: TGCGCCAGCAGATCCAGGACCGGTCGTGTGGGCTACACCTTC. Its translation is CASRSRTGRVGYTF. V and J are TRBV5-1 and TRBJ1-2; D unclear. V lost 5 bases, J lost 8 bases, and 19 bases lay in between. The CDR3 has 14 residues. Germline V gene lookup returns CDR1 SGHRS and CDR2 YFSETQ. Full variable domain (missing parts from reference TRBV5-1 and TRBJ1-2): KAGVTQTPRYLIKTRGQQVTLSCSPISGHRSVSWYQQTPGQGLQFLFEYFSETQRNKGNFPGRFSGRQFSNSRSEMNVSTLELGDSALYLCASRSRTGRVGYTFGSGTRLTVV.

The chain is built from TRBV2 and TRBJ2-7; a possible D gene is TRBD1 (6 bases). The CDR3 is 11 amino acids. The V end was cut by 2 bases, the J end by 9 bases, with 8 bases between. The germline V gene encodes CDR1 SNHLY and CDR2 FYNNEI. The CDR3 sequence: CASSELGAQYF. CDR3 nucleotide sequence: TGTGCCAGCAGTGAACTGGGGGCGCAGTACTTC.

This chain connects TRBV12-5 to TRBJ2-5, with a weak D call TRBD2 (7 bases). The CDR3 sequence is 16 residues long. Germline CDR1 and CDR2: LGHNT and FRNRAP. The germline V and J ends were trimmed by 9 bases and 4 bases, with 24 bases remaining between them. CDR3 sequence reads: CASASGLAGAAETQYF. The CDR3, as DNA: TGTGCTAGCGCCTCGGGCCTGGCGGGGGCCGCAGAGACCCAGTACTTC.

This chain uses TRBV19 with TRBJ1-2; D unclear. The V end was cut by 1 base, the J end by 8 bases, with 8 bases between. CDR1 and CDR2 (germline): LNHDA, SQIVND (reference sequence). CDR3 size: 12 residues. The CDR3 sequence is CASSIGPGGYTF. The CDR3 DNA reads as TGTGCCAGTAGTATAGGACCGGGGGGCTACACCTTC.

V and J are TRBV7-6 and TRBJ1-6; D is unresolved. The germline V gene has CDR1 SGHVS and CDR2 FNYEAQ. This CDR3 is built from 15 residues. V was pared by 5 bases and J by 4 bases, with 12 bases between. The CDR3 here is CASSEVGGYNSPLHF. Here the CDR3 DNA reads TGTGCCAGCAGCGAAGTCGGAGGGTATAATTCACCCCTCCACTTT.

V usage is TRBV30 and J usage is TRBJ2-1; 9 bases are shared with TRBD2. CDR3 length: 16 residues. The germline gives CDR1 GTSNPN, CDR2 SVGIG (reference sequence). Trimming removed 4 bases from V and 7 bases from J; junction bases left unmatched: 14. The CDR3 region has the DNA TGTGCCTGGACCCTGAAGGGGAGCGGGGGGACGAATGAGCAGTTCTTC. Encoded protein: CAWTLKGSGGTNEQFF.

The chain combines TRBV18 with TRBJ2-3; the match to TRBD1 covers 8 bases. From germline, CDR1 is KGHSH and CDR2 LQKENI. Trimming took 4 bases from V and 12 from J; bases not matched to a gene: 9. This CDR3 spans 13 amino acids. CDR3 in amino acids: CASSLDRGAPQYF. The CDR3 DNA sequence: TGTGCCAGCTCACTCGACAGGGGTGCTCCACAGTATTTT.

In its sample, this clone was seen once. The CDR3 DNA reads as TGTGCCAGCAGCCAACGGGACAGGGGAGGCAATCAGCCCCAGCATTTT. Its protein product is CASSQRDRGGNQPQHF. The V and J genes are TRBV7-2 and TRBJ1-5; TRBD1 matches at 10 bases. After removal of 5 bases from V and 2 bases from J, the junction contained 6 bases not matched to a gene. Germline loops: CDR1 SGHTA, CDR2 FQGNSA. The CDR3 sequence is 16 residues long.

This clone was observed a handful of times. The chain recombines TRBV9 with TRBJ1-6; no clear D. The CDR3 is made up of 13 amino acids. The germline V gene has CDR1 SGDLS and CDR2 YYNGEE. Trimming shortened V by 0 bases and J by 11 bases, and 9 bases separated the two germline ends. CDR3 DNA sequence: TGTGCCAGCAGCGTAGGCCTATCAGCACCCCTCCACTTT. Protein product: CASSVGLSAPLHF.

A few counts support this clone. The V and J genes are TRBV19 and TRBJ1-3; D gene uncertain. CDR1 LNHDA and CDR2 SQIVND come from the germline V gene (reference sequence). The V and J ends lost 6 bases and 1 base respectively, with 13 bases between them. The CDR3 is made up of 15 amino acids. The CDR3 loop reads CASSPQFGSGNTIYF. DNA of the CDR3: TGTGCCAGTAGCCCCCAGTTTGGGTCTGGAAACACCATATATTTT.

V and J are TRBV4-3 and TRBJ2-2; 7 bases match TRBD1. The CDR3 has 17 amino acids. J was trimmed by 3 bases and V by 8 bases; bases with no gene match: 15. From germline, CDR1 is LGHNA and CDR2 YSLEER. CDR3 amino acids: CASSRRGGGLDTGELFF. CDR3 nucleotide sequence: TGCGCCAGCTCCCGGAGAGGGGGCGGGTTGGACACCGGGGAGCTGTTTTTT.

In this sample, this clone turned up once. The rearrangement joins TRBV18 to TRBJ2-5; D remains unclear. V was trimmed by 3 bases and J by 5 bases, leaving 10 bases between them. CDR1 and CDR2 (germline): KGHSH, LQKENI. The CDR3 has 13 residues. CDR3 sequence (DNA): TGTGCCAGCTCACCGGGGATTGATGAGACCCAGTACTTC. The encoded protein is CASSPGIDETQYF.

The V gene is TRBV11-2, the J gene TRBJ2-5, with D possibly matching TRBD2 (5 bases). V was trimmed by 2 bases and J by 3 bases, leaving 10 bases between them. This CDR3 contains 14 residues. The germline V gene has CDR1 SGHAT and CDR2 FQNNGV. CDR3 sequence reads: CASSLFSGEETQYF. CDR3 DNA: TGTGCCAGCAGCTTATTTTCCGGGGAAGAGACCCAGTACTTC.

The V and J genes are TRBV2 and TRBJ2-3; 9 bases agree with TRBD1. CDR3 length equals 18 residues. The V and J ends lost 5 bases and 2 bases, in that order; junction bases with no gene match: 14. Per germline, CDR1 SNHLY and CDR2 FYNNEI. CDR3 amino acids: CASSPWGYRDRATDTQYF. The CDR3, as DNA: TGTGCCAGCAGTCCTTGGGGATACCGGGACAGGGCCACAGATACGCAGTATTTT.

The rearrangement joins TRBV5-1 to TRBJ2-5; D may be TRBD1 (6 bases). Looked up from germline, CDR1 is SGHRS and CDR2 is YFSETQ. This CDR3 comprises 14 residues. V lost 4 bases and J 1 base, leaving 11 bases between the germline ends. This chain's CDR3 is CASSQGHPQETQYF. CDR3 coding DNA: TGCGCCAGCAGCCAGGGACACCCCCAAGAGACCCAGTACTTC. Combining the CDR3 with reference TRBV5-1 and TRBJ2-5 gives the whole variable domain KAGVTQTPRYLIKTRGQQVTLSCSPISGHRSVSWYQQTPGQGLQFLFEYFSETQRNKGNFPGRFSGRQFSNSRSEMNVSTLELGDSALYLCASSQGHPQETQYFGPGTRLLVL.

The chain combines TRBV7-2 with TRBJ2-3, with a possible D match to TRBD1 (5 bases). V gave up 4 bases and J gave up 1 base, with 9 bases separating them. Germline V gives CDR1 SGHTA, CDR2 FQGNSA. This CDR3 spans 14 amino acids. CDR3 region: CASSSGARTDTQYF. CDR3 coding DNA: TGTGCCAGCAGCTCTGGGGCCCGCACAGATACGCAGTATTTT.